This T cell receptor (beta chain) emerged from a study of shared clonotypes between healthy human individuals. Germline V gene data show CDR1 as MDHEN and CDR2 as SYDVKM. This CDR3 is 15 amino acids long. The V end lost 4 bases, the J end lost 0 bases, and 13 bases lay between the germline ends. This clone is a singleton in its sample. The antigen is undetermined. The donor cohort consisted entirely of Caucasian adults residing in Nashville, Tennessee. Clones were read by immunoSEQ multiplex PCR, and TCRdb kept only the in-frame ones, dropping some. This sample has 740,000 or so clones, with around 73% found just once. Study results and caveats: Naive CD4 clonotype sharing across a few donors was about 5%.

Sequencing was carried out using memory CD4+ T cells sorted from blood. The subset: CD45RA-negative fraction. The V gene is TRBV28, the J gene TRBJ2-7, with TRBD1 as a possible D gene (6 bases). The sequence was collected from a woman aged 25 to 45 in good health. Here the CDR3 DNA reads TGTGCCAGCAGTTATGGCTGGGACAACTCCTACGAGCAGTACTTC. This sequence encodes CASSYGWDNSYEQYF. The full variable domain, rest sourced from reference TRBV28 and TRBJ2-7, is DVKVTQSSRYLVKRTGEKVFLECVQDMDHENMFWYRQDPGLGLRLIYFSYDVKMKEKGDIPEGYSVSREKKERFSLILESASTNQTSMYLCASSYGWDNSYEQYFGPGTRLTVT.